The 10 T cell receptor beta chains presented below share a single source sample, sequenced in a study of PD-L1 blockade in urothelial cancer. Method: immunoSEQ multiplex PCR; TCRdb's copy keeps in-frame clones and lacks some. The sample records approximately 79,000 clones, around four fifths being singletons. Time point given: pretreatment peripheral blood. This sample comprised PBMCs, obtained around atezolizumab (anti-PD-L1) treatment. These receptors all come from a man in his forties or fifties with urothelial cancer.

This clone was seen more than once but under ten times. V usage is TRBV9 and J usage is TRBJ2-7; 7 nucleotides match TRBD1. V was clipped by 2 bases and J by 5 bases; unmatched bases: 7. In germline, CDR1 is SGDLS, CDR2 YYNGEE. The CDR3 has 14 residues. CDR3 residues: CASSVLEGGDEQYF. Here the CDR3 DNA reads TGTGCCAGCAGCGTCCTTGAAGGGGGCGACGAGCAGTACTTC.

J is TRBJ2-6 and V is TRBV5-4; no clear D gene. V dropped 2 bases and J dropped 0 bases, with 6 bases sitting between them. The CDR3 consists of 15 residues. The germline V gene has CDR1 SGHNT and CDR2 YYREEE (reference sequence). CDR3 sequence reads: CASSFLSSGANVLTF. The DNA for the CDR3 is TGTGCCAGCAGCTTTTTGAGCTCTGGGGCCAACGTCCTGACTTTC.

The table lists this clone with a count of one. The CDR3 sequence: CASSDDRVSNQPQHF. The CDR3 DNA is TGTGCCAGCTCAGACGACAGGGTCAGCAATCAGCCCCAGCATTTT. V is TRBV18 and J is TRBJ1-5; 7 bases map to TRBD1. Germline V gives CDR1 KGHSH, CDR2 LQKENI. The ends lost 5 bases at V and 1 base at J; junction bases unmatched: 5. The length of the CDR3 is 15 residues.

V gene TRBV28 combines with J gene TRBJ2-5, with D unresolved. Trimming took 6 bases from V and 5 from J, leaving 19 bases between them. Germline lookup yields CDR1 MDHEN and CDR2 SYDVKM. This CDR3 is built from 15 residues. The CDR3 DNA reads as TGTGCCAGCAGGGCTGACACCTCTGGAAGGGAGACCCAGTACTTC. It is translated as CASRADTSGRETQYF.

This sequence joins TRBV28 and TRBJ2-3; D might be TRBD1 (6 bases). CDR3 length equals 20 residues. The V and J ends lost 5 bases and 2 bases respectively, with 29 bases between them. CDR1 and CDR2 (germline): MDHEN, SYDVKM. CDR3 DNA: TGTGCCAGCAGTAAACGCATTCAAACCAGGGGAGTGGGGCCCACAGATACGCAGTATTTT. Its translation: CASSKRIQTRGVGPTDTQYF.

The gene calls are TRBV30 and TRBJ1-2, with D possibly matching TRBD1 (6 bases). Germline V gene sequence: CDR1 GTSNPN, CDR2 SVGIG (reference sequence). CDR3 length: 16 residues. Trimming removed 3 bases from V and 4 bases from J, with 21 bases in between. CDR3 in amino acids: CAWRTGGQNLIYGYTF. CDR3 DNA sequence: TGTGCCTGGAGAACGGGAGGACAGAACCTCATCTATGGCTACACCTTC.

The chain uses TRBV19 and TRBJ2-2, with TRBD1 matching 9 bases. Germline V gene lookup returns CDR1 LNHDA and CDR2 SQIVND (reference sequence). The J segment lost 4 bases and the V segment lost 3 bases, leaving 9 bases of the junction unmatched. The CDR3 is 17 amino acids. CDR3: CASSMFGTGQATGELFF. The CDR3 nucleotides are TGTGCCAGTAGTATGTTCGGGACAGGGCAAGCCACCGGGGAGCTGTTTTTT.

The chain employs TRBV28 and TRBJ1-1; D is unclear. Germline lookup yields CDR1 MDHEN and CDR2 SYDVKM. The CDR3 runs to 14 residues. V was cut by 5 bases and J by 5 bases, with 15 bases left in between. The CDR3 spells CASSRDGEATEAFF. CDR3 nucleotides: TGTGCCAGCAGTAGAGACGGCGAGGCGACTGAAGCTTTCTTT.

This chain uses TRBV27 with TRBJ2-1; 8 bases map to TRBD2. Germline V gene sequence: CDR1 MNHEY, CDR2 SMNVEV (reference sequence). The V gene end was trimmed by 5 bases and the J gene end by 10 bases; junction bases not matched to a gene: 13. This CDR3 spans 15 amino acids. CDR3 coding DNA: TGTGCCAGCAGTCCCCGGGTTAGCGGGGACCAAGAGCAGTTCTTC. Amino acid sequence: CASSPRVSGDQEQFF.

The chain has TRBV14 and TRBJ2-2; 7 positions agree with TRBD1. V shed 5 bases and J 0 bases; nucleotides not matched to a gene: 15. Germline V lookup: CDR1 SGHDN, CDR2 FVKESK. The CDR3 is 19 residues long. In nucleotides, the CDR3 is TGTGCCAGCAGCGAAACTGAATCCCGGACAGGCTCGAACACCGGGGAGCTGTTTTTT. Translated: CASSETESRTGSNTGELFF.